Below are 26 T cell receptor beta chains sequenced from a single sample in a study of neoadjuvant nivolumab and ipilimumab in lung cancer. The assay was immunoSEQ multiplex PCR, and TCRdb's table has in-frame clones only and misses some. The sample consists of about 9,000 clones, 75% to 90% of them appearing once. The sequences come from tumor tissue, collected after neoadjuvant nivolumab, alone or with ipilimumab, at or shortly before surgery. The receptors here all came from an adult with non-small cell lung cancer.

The chain combines TRBV7-9 with TRBJ1-2; TRBD1 matches 7 bases. Germline V gene lookup returns CDR1 SEHNR and CDR2 FQNEAQ (reference sequence). The V and J ends lost 0 bases and 4 bases, in that order; junction bases with no gene match: 8. CDR3 length: 16 amino acids. The CDR3 DNA is TGTGCCAGCAGCTTAGCAGGGGGACAGAGAGTCTATGGCTACACCTTC. Amino acid sequence: CASSLAGGQRVYGYTF.

The chain is built from TRBV5-4 and TRBJ1-4; 7 bases agree with TRBD1. Unmatched junction bases numbered 4, after V lost 0 bases and J lost 8 bases. The CDR3 is 14 residues long. The germline V gene encodes CDR1 SGHNT and CDR2 YYREEE (reference sequence). The CDR3 sequence is CASSLAGQREKLFF. The DNA of the CDR3 is TGTGCCAGCAGCTTGGCGGGACAGAGGGAAAAACTGTTTTTT.

This chain links TRBV6-6 with TRBJ2-7; 8 positions match TRBD2. The CDR3 has 16 residues. Looked up from germline, CDR1 is MNHNY and CDR2 is SVGAGI (reference sequence). V lost 2 bases and J lost 0; bases outside the gene matches: 6. The CDR3 sequence: CASSYGGSGDSYEQYF. The CDR3 coding sequence is TGTGCCAGCAGTTACGGTGGTAGCGGGGACTCCTACGAGCAGTACTTC.

This clone showed up just a few times. The chain links TRBV18 to TRBJ1-1, with unresolved D. V dropped 3 bases and J dropped 1 base, with 15 bases sitting between them. CDR1 KGHSH and CDR2 LQKENI come from the germline V gene. The CDR3 is 16 residues long. CDR3 region: CASSPPSLSGNTEAFF. CDR3 nucleotides: TGTGCCAGCTCACCTCCTTCCCTGTCAGGGAACACTGAAGCTTTCTTT.

The chain joins TRBV15 to TRBJ2-7, with D tentatively TRBD2 (6 bases). Germline V CDR1 and CDR2: LNHNV, YYDKDF (reference sequence). The CDR3 length is 16 residues. V dropped 1 base and J dropped 1 base, with 14 bases sitting between them. In DNA form, the CDR3 reads TGTGCCACCAGCAGAGTCCGGGGGACTCGATCCTACGAGCAGTACTTC. Translation: CATSRVRGTRSYEQYF. The complete variable domain, with remaining parts taken from reference TRBV15 and TRBJ2-7, reads DAMVIQNPRYQVTQFGKPVTLSCSQTLNHNVMYWYQQKSSQAPKLLFHYYDKDFNNEADTPDNFQSRRPNTSFCFLDIRSPGLGDTAMYLCATSRVRGTRSYEQYFGPGTRLTVT.

The chain is built from TRBV6-5 and TRBJ1-6, with 7 bases identical to TRBD1. The ends lost 5 bases at V and 4 bases at J; junction bases unmatched: 5. Germline V CDR1 and CDR2: MNHEY, SVGAGI. This CDR3 has 15 residues. CDR3 coding DNA: TGTGCCAGCAGTCCCCGGGACAGTTATAATTCACCCCTCCACTTT. It encodes CASSPRDSYNSPLHF.

V usage is TRBV19 and J usage is TRBJ2-7, with D tentatively TRBD1 (6 bases). V gave up 3 bases and J gave up 3 bases, with 15 bases separating them. This CDR3 has 15 residues. The germline CDR1 and CDR2 sequences are LNHDA and SQIVND (reference sequence). This CDR3 reads CASSILTGHFYEQYF. The CDR3 DNA reads as TGTGCCAGTAGTATCCTGACAGGCCACTTCTACGAGCAGTACTTC.

This clone was observed a handful of times. V usage is TRBV6-5 and J usage is TRBJ1-1; 10 bases agree with TRBD1. J lost 0 bases, V lost 4 bases, and 2 bases had no gene match. The CDR3 extends over 15 amino acids. Germline values: CDR1 MNHEY, CDR2 SVGAGI. CDR3 coding DNA: TGTGCCAGCAGTTCCGGGACAGGGGTGAACACTGAAGCTTTCTTT. It translates to CASSSGTGVNTEAFF.

V usage is TRBV25-1 and J usage is TRBJ2-3, with D uncertain. V lost 2 bases and J 4 bases, leaving 7 bases between the germline ends. The CDR3 is 13 amino acids. CDR1 is MGHDK and CDR2 is SYGVNS in the germline V gene. CDR3 protein: CASSERAADTQYF. As DNA, the CDR3 is TGTGCCAGCAGTGAAAGGGCGGCAGATACGCAGTATTTT.

This chain uses TRBV9 with TRBJ2-3, with no clear D. Germline CDR1 is SGDLS and CDR2 is YYNGEE. This CDR3 comprises 16 residues. V lost 0 bases to trimming and J lost 2 bases, with 13 bases between them. The CDR3 is CASSVEGLGDTDTQYF. CDR3 nucleotide sequence: TGTGCCAGCAGCGTAGAAGGGCTAGGTGACACAGATACGCAGTATTTT.

The V and J genes are TRBV2 and TRBJ1-1; unclear D gene. The CDR3 sequence is 13 residues long. CDR1 and CDR2 from the germline V gene are SNHLY and FYNNEI. Trimming shortened V by 6 bases and J by 1 base, and 9 bases separated the two germline ends. CDR3 coding DNA: TGTGCCAGCAGGCTGGGATCGAACACTGAAGCTTTCTTT. Its protein product is CASRLGSNTEAFF.

As regards this clone: Other DNA sequences within the sample encode an identical CDR3. The chain joins TRBV7-8 to TRBJ2-7, with D perhaps matching TRBD1 (6 bases). The CDR3 spans 14 residues. The V end lost 1 base, the J end lost 3 bases, and 10 bases lay between the germline ends. From germline, CDR1 is SGHVS and CDR2 FQNEAQ. The CDR3 sequence is CASSLEAGVYEQYF. CDR3 nucleotide sequence: TGTGCCAGCAGCTTAGAGGCAGGGGTCTACGAGCAGTACTTC.

The chain is built from TRBV30 and TRBJ1-5, with unresolved D. The CDR3 covers 14 residues. Germline V lookup: CDR1 GTSNPN, CDR2 SVGIG (reference sequence). V was shortened by 1 base and J by 6 bases, with 13 bases between the two germline ends. CDR3 amino acids: CAWSEEDVGQPQHF. CDR3 nucleotide sequence: TGTGCCTGGAGTGAAGAGGACGTCGGTCAGCCCCAGCATTTT.

The count of this clone is one. This chain connects TRBV5-1 to TRBJ2-7; D is ambiguous. The CDR3 has 12 amino acids. The germline gives CDR1 SGHRS, CDR2 YFSETQ. Trimming took off 1 base at V and 7 bases at J, with 9 bases between the two ends. DNA for the CDR3: TGCGCCAGCAGCTTGACCCGCTCGGAGCAGTACTTC. Residues: CASSLTRSEQYF.

The CDR3 sequence is CASRSGTANTEAFF. The CDR3, as DNA: TGTGCCAGCAGATCCGGGACAGCGAACACTGAAGCTTTCTTT. This chain links TRBV27 with TRBJ1-1, with TRBD1 matching over 7 bases. This CDR3 spans 14 amino acids. From germline, CDR1 is MNHEY and CDR2 SMNVEV (reference sequence). The trim removed 6 bases at V and 1 base at J, leaving 5 bases unmatched.

The V and J genes are TRBV20-1 and TRBJ1-1; TRBD1 is a possible D gene (6 bases). V dropped 5 bases and J dropped 11 bases, with 15 bases sitting between them. This CDR3 is 11 amino acids long. Germline V gene lookup returns CDR1 DFQATT and CDR2 SNEGSKA (reference sequence). CDR3 sequence reads: CSAARGREAFF. In DNA form, the CDR3 reads TGCAGTGCTGCCCGGGGGCGCGAGGCTTTCTTT.

This chain uses TRBV2 with TRBJ1-4; D perhaps matches TRBD1 (6 bases). Germline V gene lookup returns CDR1 SNHLY and CDR2 FYNNEI. The CDR3 runs to 13 residues. V gave up 6 bases and J gave up 8 bases, with 13 bases separating them. CDR3: CASRWKGGEKLFF. The CDR3 nucleotides read TGTGCCAGCAGATGGAAGGGGGGGGAAAAACTGTTTTTT.

The rearrangement uses TRBV6-5 and TRBJ1-1, with 9 bases lining up with TRBD1. Per the germline V gene, CDR1 is MNHEY and CDR2 is SVGAGI. The length of the CDR3 is 13 residues. The ends lost 6 bases at V and 4 bases at J; junction bases unmatched: 3. This chain's CDR3 is CASRMTGGTEAFF. CDR3 bases: TGTGCCAGCAGGATGACAGGGGGCACTGAAGCTTTCTTT.

This rearrangement joins TRBV5-6 to TRBJ1-1, with 10 positions matching TRBD1. V dropped 4 bases and J dropped 3; count of bases not matched to a gene: 6. The CDR3 sequence is 15 residues long. The V gene's germline CDR1 is SGHDT and CDR2 YYEEEE. The CDR3 region has the DNA TGTGCCAGCAGCGACAGGGGGCGAGTTTACACTGAAGCTTTCTTT. Amino acid sequence: CASSDRGRVYTEAFF.

In DNA, the CDR3 is TGTGCCAGCAGACGGAGGGGTACCGGGGAGCTGTTTTTT. This encodes CASRRRGTGELFF. The chain uses TRBV5-6 and TRBJ2-2; tentative D call: TRBD2 (6 bases). The CDR3 is made up of 13 amino acids. Germline V gene data show CDR1 as SGHDT and CDR2 as YYEEEE. V gave up 5 bases and J gave up 5 bases, with 10 bases separating them. The complete variable domain, with remaining parts taken from reference TRBV5-6 and TRBJ2-2, reads DAGVTQSPTHLIKTRGQQVTLRCSPKSGHDTVSWYQQALGQGPQFIFQYYEEEERQRGNFPDRFSGHQFPNYSSELNVNALLLGDSALYLCASRRRGTGELFFGEGSRLTVL.

The genes are TRBV4-1 and TRBJ1-4; 8 nucleotides line up with TRBD1. Germline CDR1 and CDR2: MGHRA and YSYEKL. V dropped 3 bases and J dropped 3; count of bases not matched to a gene: 9. The CDR3 contains 17 residues. This chain's CDR3 is CASSQIQGVGSNEKLFF. DNA for the CDR3: TGCGCCAGCAGCCAGATACAGGGGGTGGGGTCTAATGAAAAACTGTTTTTT.

This chain links TRBV9 with TRBJ2-5, with 7 bases lining up with TRBD2. This CDR3 spans 14 amino acids. The J segment lost 0 bases and the V segment lost 2 bases, leaving 1 base of the junction unmatched. CDR1 SGDLS and CDR2 YYNGEE come from the germline V gene. CDR3 sequence reads: CASSVTSDQETQYF. DNA of the CDR3: TGTGCCAGCAGCGTCACTAGCGACCAAGAGACCCAGTACTTC.

The rearrangement joins TRBV6-5 to TRBJ2-7; D is undetermined. The V end lost 6 bases, the J end lost 2 bases, and 14 bases lay between the germline ends. This CDR3 region has 14 residues. The germline V gene has CDR1 MNHEY and CDR2 SVGAGI. The chain's CDR3 is CASRERSYPYEQYF. The CDR3, as DNA: TGTGCCAGCAGGGAAAGGAGTTATCCCTACGAGCAGTACTTC.

This chain joins TRBV11-3 and TRBJ2-1; TRBD1 or TRBD2 may be the D gene (6 bases each). Trimming stripped 5 bases from V and 10 bases from J, with 18 bases between. Germline V gene sequence: CDR1 SGHNT, CDR2 YENEEA. The CDR3 covers 14 residues. CDR3 DNA: TGTGCCAGCAGCCCTAGTGTGGGGGGCGAGGAGCAGTTCTTC. Its translation is CASSPSVGGEEQFF.

The chain carries TRBV6-1 and TRBJ1-5; 10 bases align to TRBD1. Germline V gene data show CDR1 as MNHNS and CDR2 as SASEGT. The V segment lost 4 bases and the J segment 7 bases; nucleotides outside the gene matches: 10. This CDR3 is 16 amino acids long. CDR3 in DNA: TGTGCCAGCAGTGCCCGGGACAGGGGTAGGGACCAGCCCCAGCATTTT. As protein: CASSARDRGRDQPQHF.

The rearrangement uses TRBV6-1 and TRBJ1-1, with D maybe TRBD1 (6 bases). The V gene lost 10 bases and the J gene lost 2 bases, with 17 bases spanning the gap. This CDR3 is built from 14 residues. Germline CDR1 MNHNS, CDR2 SASEGT. CDR3 sequence (DNA): TGTGCCACCAAGAGAGGGGGAACTAACACTGAAGCTTTCTTT. This gives the protein CATKRGGTNTEAFF.